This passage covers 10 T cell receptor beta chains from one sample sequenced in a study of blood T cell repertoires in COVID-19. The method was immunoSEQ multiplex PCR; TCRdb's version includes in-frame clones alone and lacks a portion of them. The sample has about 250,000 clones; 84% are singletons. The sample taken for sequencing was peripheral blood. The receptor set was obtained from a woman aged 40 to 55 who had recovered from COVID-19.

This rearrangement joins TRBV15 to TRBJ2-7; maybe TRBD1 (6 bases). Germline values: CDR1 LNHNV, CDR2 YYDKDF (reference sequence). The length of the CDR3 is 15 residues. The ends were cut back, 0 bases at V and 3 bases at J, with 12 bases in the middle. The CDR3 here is CATSREGTGNYEQYF. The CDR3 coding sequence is TGTGCCACCAGCAGAGAAGGAACAGGGAACTACGAGCAGTACTTC.

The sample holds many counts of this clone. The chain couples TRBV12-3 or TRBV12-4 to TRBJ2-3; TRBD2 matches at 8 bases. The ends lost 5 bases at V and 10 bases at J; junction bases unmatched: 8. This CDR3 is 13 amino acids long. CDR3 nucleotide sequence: TGTGCCAGCAGTCCCGGGGGGGTCGGATCGCAGTATTTT. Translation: CASSPGGVGSQYF.

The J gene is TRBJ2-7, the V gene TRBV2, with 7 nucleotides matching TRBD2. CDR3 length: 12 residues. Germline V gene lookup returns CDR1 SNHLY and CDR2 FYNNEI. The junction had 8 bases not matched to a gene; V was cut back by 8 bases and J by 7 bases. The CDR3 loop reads CASGEGLREQYF. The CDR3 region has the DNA TGTGCCAGCGGGGAGGGTTTACGAGAGCAGTACTTC.

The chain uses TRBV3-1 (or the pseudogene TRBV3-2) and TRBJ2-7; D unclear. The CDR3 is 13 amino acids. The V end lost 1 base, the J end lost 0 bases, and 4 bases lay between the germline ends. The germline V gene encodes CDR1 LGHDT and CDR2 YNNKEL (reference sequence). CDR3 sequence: CASSQAYSYEQYF. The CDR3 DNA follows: TGTGCCAGCAGCCAAGCTTACTCCTACGAGCAGTACTTC.

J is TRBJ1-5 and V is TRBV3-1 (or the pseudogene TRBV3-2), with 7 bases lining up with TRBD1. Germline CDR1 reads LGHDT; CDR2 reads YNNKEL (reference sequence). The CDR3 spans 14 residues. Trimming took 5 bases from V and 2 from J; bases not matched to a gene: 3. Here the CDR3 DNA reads TGTGCCAGCAGCTCCCAGGGGGGCAATCAGCCCCAGCATTTT. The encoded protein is CASSSQGGNQPQHF.

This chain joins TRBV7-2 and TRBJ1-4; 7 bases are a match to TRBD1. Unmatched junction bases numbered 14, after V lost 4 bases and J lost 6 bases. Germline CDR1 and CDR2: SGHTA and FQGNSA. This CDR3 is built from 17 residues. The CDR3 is CASSSKRKGGRDEKLFF. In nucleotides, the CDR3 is TGTGCCAGCAGCTCTAAGAGAAAAGGGGGCCGTGATGAAAAACTGTTTTTT.

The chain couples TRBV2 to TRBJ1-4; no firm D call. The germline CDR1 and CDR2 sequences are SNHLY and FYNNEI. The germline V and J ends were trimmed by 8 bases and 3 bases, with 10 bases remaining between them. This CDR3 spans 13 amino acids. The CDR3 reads CASAAVSNEKLFF. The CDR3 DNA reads TGTGCCAGCGCCGCGGTTTCTAATGAAAAACTGTTTTTT.

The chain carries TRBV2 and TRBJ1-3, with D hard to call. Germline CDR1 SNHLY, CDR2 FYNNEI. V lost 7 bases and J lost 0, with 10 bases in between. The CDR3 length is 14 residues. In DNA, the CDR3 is TGTGCCAGCAATAGAGTATTCTCTGGAAACACCATATATTTT. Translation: CASNRVFSGNTIYF.

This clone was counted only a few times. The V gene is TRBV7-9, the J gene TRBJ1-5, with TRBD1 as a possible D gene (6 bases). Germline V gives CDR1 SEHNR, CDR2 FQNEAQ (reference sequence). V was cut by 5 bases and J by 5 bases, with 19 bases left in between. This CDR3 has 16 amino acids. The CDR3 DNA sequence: TGTGCCAGCAGCCTTTATGCCGGGGGGGCGGATCAGCCCCAGCATTTT. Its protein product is CASSLYAGGADQPQHF.

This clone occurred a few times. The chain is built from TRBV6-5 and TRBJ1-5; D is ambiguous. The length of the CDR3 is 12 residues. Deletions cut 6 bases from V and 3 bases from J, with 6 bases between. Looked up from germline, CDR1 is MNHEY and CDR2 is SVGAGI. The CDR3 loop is CASRQFNQPQHF. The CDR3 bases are TGTGCCAGCAGACAGTTCAATCAGCCCCAGCATTTT.